Listed below are T cell receptor beta chains from one sample, sequenced in a study of blood T cells in healthy people across ages. TCRdb analysed the 5' RACE reads with MiXCR anew, one entry per CDR3 protein. Altogether under 2 million distinct CDR3 sequences are present, approximately 32% being singletons, with the ten largest covering around 11%. The sample comprised blood. The receptors here all came from a woman aged 25 to 39 in good health. Each CDR3 is given with its conserved first and last residue. The size entry is marked missing in some rows and otherwise reads once, few, many or a size class.

clone_size | v_call | cdr3_aa
NA | TRBV20-1 | CNARGRRYATNEKLFF
NA | TRBV20-1 | CSAAGLLSPYNEQFF
NA | TRBV20-1 | CSARDSRGSGTEAFF
NA | TRBV28 | CASRNAEYYNEQFF
NA | TRBV6-2/TRBV6-3 | CASSYTPPETQYF
few | TRBV6-2/TRBV6-3 | CASRDGVLGNYGYTF
NA | TRBV7-9 | CASSFRTGRINEKLFF
few | TRBV5-1 | CASSLPTSGTPGNEQFF
NA | TRBV4-2 | CASSQALGQGWNEQFF
NA | TRBV5-1 | CASSLARSGMGQFF
NA | TRBV14 | CASSQDRAREETQYF
few | TRBV27 | CASSPDRVSTEAFF
many | TRBV10-3 | CAIRRGADTDTQYF
NA | TRBV5-1 | CASSLARELANLVTQYF
few | TRBV20-1 | CSARGYFPSTDTQYF